This paragraph covers one T cell receptor beta chain sequence. This sample is drawn from a study of PD-L1 blockade in urothelial cancer. Sample time point: peripheral blood 6 weeks after treatment start. Samples spanned pretreatment and treatment, with 1 to 8 time points per patient. Produced via immunoSEQ multiplex PCR; TCRdb's table is partial and in-frame only. The data contain roughly 45,000 clones, around four fifths of them singletons. The germline V and J ends were trimmed by 2 bases and 0 bases, with 7 bases remaining between them. The CDR3 covers 14 residues. CDR1 and CDR2 from the germline V gene are KGHSH and LQKENI.

The source material was PBMCs, sampled around atezolizumab (anti-PD-L1) treatment. The source is a man between 60 and 75 years old with urothelial cancer. This sequence joins TRBV18 and TRBJ2-5, with D uncertain. CDR3 region: CASSPNQNQETQYF. DNA for the CDR3: TGTGCCAGCTCACCAAATCAGAACCAAGAGACCCAGTACTTC.